These 28 T cell receptor beta chains originate from one sample sequenced in a study of T-cell reconstitution after alpha-beta-depleted transplantation in children. Library preparation (for TCRbeta) was performed with unique molecular identifiers. TCRdb processed the PCR reads anew with MiXCR; each CDR3 protein has one entry. The sample includes approximately 88,000 distinct CDR3 sequences, over 9% of them seen just once. Specimen: PBMCs from the stem cell graft donor, collected from the stem cell graft. The source of these receptors is a human donor who donated a stem cell graft to a child with inherited bone marrow failure.

This clonotype was detected many times. This sequence joins TRBV5-1 and TRBJ2-2; D not resolved. The germline CDR1 and CDR2 sequences are SGHRS and YFSETQ. Trimming stripped 0 bases from V and 4 bases from J, with 10 bases between. The CDR3 is 15 residues long. Here the CDR3 reads CASSLEGSPTGELFF. The CDR3 DNA reads TGCGCCAGCAGCTTGGAAGGCAGCCCCACCGGGGAGCTGTTTTTT.

Many counts were recorded for this clonotype. The CDR3 sequence is CSVGTGTDTQYF. CDR3 in DNA: TGCAGCGTAGGGACAGGCACAGATACGCAGTATTTT. The genes are TRBV29-1 and TRBJ2-3, with TRBD1 identical over 7 bases. The germline CDR1 and CDR2 sequences are SQVTM and ANQGSEA. The CDR3 loop spans 12 amino acids. V gave up 6 bases and J gave up 1 base; unmatched junction bases: 1.

The chain joins TRBV7-8 to TRBJ2-7, with 8 nucleotides matching TRBD2. Germline CDR1 is SGHVS and CDR2 is FQNEAQ. V lost 4 bases, J lost 0 bases, and 5 bases stayed unmatched. The CDR3 contains 15 residues. The CDR3 loop is CASSSGGWSSYEQYF. CDR3 DNA sequence: TGTGCCAGCAGCTCGGGGGGGTGGAGCTCCTACGAGCAGTACTTC.

There are many counts of this clonotype. The V gene is TRBV28, the J gene TRBJ2-7; TRBD1 aligns across 10 bases. CDR1 is MDHEN and CDR2 is SYDVKM in the germline V gene. The junction had 5 bases not matched to a gene; V was cut back by 4 bases and J by 2 bases. This CDR3 has 15 amino acids. The CDR3 DNA follows: TGTGCCAGCAGTTCACACGGGACAGGGGCCTACGAGCAGTACTTC. It yields the protein CASSSHGTGAYEQYF.

This clonotype was seen repeatedly, ten times or more. The chain employs TRBV12-3 or TRBV12-4 and TRBJ2-1, with TRBD2 identical over 7 bases. The CDR3 totals 14 residues. J gave up 7 bases and V 1 base, and 4 bases lay outside the gene matches. The CDR3 sequence: CASSLEASGNEQFF. The CDR3 nucleotides read TGTGCCAGCAGTTTAGAGGCTAGCGGTAATGAGCAGTTCTTC.

This clonotype was recorded many times. The V gene is TRBV7-2, the J gene TRBJ1-1, with D possibly TRBD1 on 6 matching bases. V was pared by 4 bases and J by 5 bases, with 17 bases between. CDR3 length equals 15 residues. CDR1 and CDR2 from the germline V gene are SGHTA and FQGNSA. CDR3 sequence: CASSSLPGAVTEAFF. CDR3 nucleotide sequence: TGTGCCAGCAGCTCCCTGCCGGGGGCGGTAACTGAAGCTTTCTTT.

This clonotype was recorded at least ten times. The chain couples TRBV4-3 to TRBJ1-4; perhaps TRBD1 as D (6 bases). This CDR3 is 15 amino acids long. CDR1 and CDR2 from the germline V gene are LGHNA and YSLEER. Trimming pared 2 bases from V and 5 bases from J, leaving 12 bases between. The CDR3 DNA follows: TGCGCCAGCAGCCAACGCGGGACAAGGAATGAAAAACTGTTTTTT. Its protein is CASSQRGTRNEKLFF.

The count of this clonotype is one. This chain connects TRBV29-1 to TRBJ2-2; D is ambiguous. V dropped 6 bases and J dropped 5 bases, with 10 bases sitting between them. The CDR3 runs to 12 residues. CDR1 is SQVTM, CDR2 ANQGSEA, per germline. In nucleotides, the CDR3 is TGCAGCGTCGGCGTATTAACCGGGGAGCTGTTTTTT. Its translation is CSVGVLTGELFF.

The chain joins TRBV7-6 to TRBJ1-4; D not resolved. V lost 5 bases and J lost 2, with 12 bases in between. Germline-derived CDR1 and CDR2 are SGHVS and FNYEAQ. The CDR3 consists of 15 residues. The CDR3 region is CASSRRSGTNEKLFF. CDR3 DNA: TGTGCCAGCAGCCGAAGGTCTGGGACTAATGAAAAACTGTTTTTT.

Ten or more counts support this clonotype. This chain joins TRBV5-5 and TRBJ2-7; 9 bases map to TRBD2. Germline trimming cut 4 bases from V and 3 bases from J; bases unmatched to any gene: 14. The CDR3 spans 17 residues. Germline CDR1 is SGHKS and CDR2 is YYEKEE (reference sequence). DNA for the CDR3: TGTGCCAGCAGCGCCAACGCCGGGACTAGCAGCAGCTACGAGCAGTACTTC. It translates to CASSANAGTSSSYEQYF.

This clonotype was detected only a few times. J is TRBJ2-1 and V is TRBV18, with D perhaps TRBD2 (6 bases). The CDR3 is 14 residues long. Trimming cost V 6 bases and J 5 bases, with 14 bases left between them. The germline V gene has CDR1 KGHSH and CDR2 LQKENI. The CDR3 nucleotides read TGTGCCAGCTCCCAAGTTGGAGGGGACAATGAGCAGTTCTTC. It translates to CASSQVGGDNEQFF.

The sample holds one count of this clonotype. This rearrangement joins TRBV3-1 to TRBJ2-1; 13 bases align to TRBD2. In germline, CDR1 is LGHDT, CDR2 YNNKEL (reference sequence). The CDR3 spans 19 residues. CDR3 loop: CTCSLRGTSGVLSMHEQFF. In DNA, the CDR3 is TGTACCTGCAGCCTACGGGGGACTAGCGGGGTCCTCTCAATGCATGAGCAGTTCTTC.

This clonotype appeared many times. The chain joins TRBV19 to TRBJ1-5; a weak D match, TRBD1 (5 bases). This CDR3 comprises 15 residues. The V end lost 1 base, the J end lost 2 bases, and 9 bases lay between the germline ends. Germline V lookup: CDR1 LNHDA, CDR2 SQIVND (reference sequence). CDR3 sequence (DNA): TGTGCCAGTAGTATAGTCGGGGACGGCAATCAGCCCCAGCATTTT. Protein sequence: CASSIVGDGNQPQHF.

This clonotype came up many times. The chain uses TRBV5-1 and TRBJ2-3, with a tentative D call TRBD1 (6 bases). Germline CDR1 and CDR2: SGHRS and YFSETQ. The ends were cut back, 0 bases at V and 5 bases at J, with 7 bases in the middle. The CDR3 spans 13 residues. This CDR3 is CASSLEGGDTQYF. DNA for the CDR3: TGCGCCAGCAGCTTGGAAGGGGGAGATACGCAGTATTTT.

The chain is built from TRBV5-1 and TRBJ2-7; 9 nucleotides align to TRBD2. V dropped 3 bases and J dropped 4; count of bases not matched to a gene: 8. Looked up from germline, CDR1 is SGHRS and CDR2 is YFSETQ. The CDR3 loop spans 15 amino acids. As DNA, the CDR3 is TGCGCCAGCAGCTCACTCGGCGGGGGGGCTTACGAGCAGTACTTC. The encoded protein is CASSSLGGGAYEQYF.

This clonotype appeared many times. The V gene is TRBV6-6, the J gene TRBJ2-2; no clear D gene. The germline V and J ends were trimmed by 5 bases and 5 bases, with 6 bases remaining between them. This CDR3 has 12 amino acids. Germline CDR1 and CDR2: MNHNY and SVGAGI (reference sequence). The CDR3 bases are TGTGCCAGCAGTCCTGGAACCGGGGAGCTGTTTTTT. Translating it yields CASSPGTGELFF.

The gene calls are TRBV4-3 and TRBJ1-4; 7 bases map to TRBD1. With V trimmed by 3 bases and J by 4 bases, 11 bases remained unmatched. From germline, CDR1 is LGHNA and CDR2 YSLEER. The CDR3 contains 17 residues. The CDR3 nucleotides are TGCGCCAGCAGCCACACCTTACCGGGACAGCTTAATGAAAAACTGTTTTTT. It is translated as CASSHTLPGQLNEKLFF.

CDR3 region: CASSPGPFFHEQFF. The CDR3 nucleotides read TGTGCCAGCAGCCCCGGACCGTTTTTCCATGAGCAGTTCTTC. The chain couples TRBV5-6 to TRBJ2-1, with no clear D. CDR3 size: 14 residues. CDR1 is SGHDT and CDR2 is YYEEEE in the germline V gene. V was clipped by 4 bases and J by 8 bases, with 16 bases between them.

This clonotype has at least ten counts. The chain joins TRBV5-1 to TRBJ2-1, with a weak D call TRBD2 (7 bases). Deletions cut 1 base from V and 12 bases from J, with 20 bases between. The CDR3 is made up of 15 amino acids. Germline V gene sequence: CDR1 SGHRS, CDR2 YFSETQ. The DNA of the CDR3 is TGCGCCAGCAGCTTGTTGGGCGGGGGCGGGCCGGTGCAGTTCTTC. Translated: CASSLLGGGGPVQFF.

This clonotype was detected many times. The rearrangement joins TRBV4-3 to TRBJ2-1; 13 bases agree with TRBD2. The trim removed 1 base at V and 7 bases at J, leaving 1 base unmatched. Germline CDR1 LGHNA, CDR2 YSLEER. The CDR3 contains 15 residues. The CDR3 reads CASSQGTSGRNEQFF. CDR3 in DNA: TGCGCCAGCAGCCAAGGGACTAGCGGGAGAAATGAGCAGTTCTTC.

In its sample, this clonotype was seen a few times. A clone one base away is much larger, so this may be a read error. The chain joins TRBV20-1 to TRBJ1-2; 10 bases fit TRBD1. The germline gives CDR1 DFQATT, CDR2 SNEGSKA (reference sequence). This CDR3 has 15 amino acids. CDR3 in DNA: TGCTGTGCGATCTTCGGACAGGGGGCTAACTATGGCTACACCTTC. Translating gives CCAIFGQGANYGYTF.

In this sample, this clonotype turned up many times. This rearrangement joins TRBV5-1 to TRBJ2-2, with D perhaps matching TRBD1 or TRBD2 (5 bases each). The germline gives CDR1 SGHRS, CDR2 YFSETQ. Trimming cost V 3 bases and J 4 bases, with 13 bases left between them. The CDR3 covers 15 residues. CDR3 sequence reads: CASSSRDPSTGELFF. In DNA, the CDR3 is TGCGCCAGCAGCTCGAGGGACCCGAGCACCGGGGAGCTGTTTTTT.

This clonotype was observed many times. The CDR3 DNA is TGTGCCAGCAGCTTGGGGGGCGGCTCCTACAATGAGCAGTTCTTC. Protein: CASSLGGGSYNEQFF. The J gene is TRBJ2-1, the V gene TRBV11-2; perhaps D is TRBD1 or TRBD2 (6 bases each). The CDR3 is 15 residues long. The V end was cut by 3 bases, the J end by 0 bases, with 9 bases between. Germline CDR1 reads SGHAT; CDR2 reads FQNNGV.

This chain joins TRBV11-1 and TRBJ1-1, with D tentatively TRBD1 (5 bases). Looked up from germline, CDR1 is SGHAT and CDR2 is FQDESV (reference sequence). Trimming removed 8 bases at V and 5 bases at J, with 12 bases between. There are 12 residues in the CDR3. As DNA, the CDR3 is TGTGCCAGCTCCGGGGGAAGTACTGAAGCTTTCTTT. This gives the protein CASSGGSTEAFF.

This clonotype came up many times. The chain carries TRBV5-1 and TRBJ2-2; possibly TRBD1 for D (5 bases). Trimming cost V 0 bases and J 4 bases, with 10 bases left between them. CDR1 and CDR2 from the germline V gene are SGHRS and YFSETQ. The CDR3 has 15 amino acids. The CDR3 sequence: CASSLGQGATGELFF. CDR3 nucleotides: TGCGCCAGCAGCTTGGGGCAGGGCGCCACCGGGGAGCTGTTTTTT.

This clonotype was picked up many times. The chain uses TRBV5-1 and TRBJ1-2; D is perhaps TRBD1 (5 bases). Trimming removed 4 bases from V and 3 bases from J, with 13 bases in between. Germline assignment: CDR1 SGHRS and CDR2 YFSETQ. This CDR3 comprises 14 residues. CDR3 DNA: TGCGCCAGCAGCCCGGGATGGGGGGACTATGGCTACACCTTC. As protein: CASSPGWGDYGYTF.

This clonotype was detected many times. A junction end diverges from the germline sequence, so it may reflect a read error. V gene TRBV10-3 combines with J gene TRBJ1-4; D is possibly TRBD1 (5 bases). CDR3 length: 10 residues. CDR1 and CDR2 (germline): ENHRY, SYGVKD. CDR3 coding DNA: TGTGCCATCAGTGAAGGGGCCTCTAAGTTT. Protein product: CAISEGASKF.

J is TRBJ1-2 and V is TRBV7-9; no reliable D call. The V and J ends lost 2 bases and 2 bases respectively, with 18 bases between them. The CDR3 covers 17 residues. Germline CDR1 is SEHNR and CDR2 is FQNEAQ (reference sequence). CDR3 sequence (DNA): TGTGCCAGCAGCTTACTCTCACACGGCAGGACGAACTATGGCTACACCTTC. This translates into CASSLLSHGRTNYGYTF.